These T cell receptor beta chains were read from a single sample in a study of T cell responses to AZD1222 COVID-19 vaccine. Profiled with immunoSEQ multiplex PCR; TCRdb holds only in-frame clones, not every one. The sample holds 70,000 to 95,000 clones, about 88% seen once. The specimen comprised peripheral blood, sampled on day 0 of AZD1222 vaccination. The receptors originated from an adult in good health. CDR3s include the opening cysteine and the closing phenylalanine or tryptophan. D genes are given only for firm matches. For some rows the clone size is stated as once, few or many, or as a class when expanded; others skip it.

TGCAGTGCTAGTGTTCTAGCGGGGGGAGATACGCAGTATTTT	CSASVLAGGDTQYF	TRBV20-1	TRBJ2-3	once	TRBD2
TGTGCCAGCAGCTTTCAGGGCTTCTATGGCTACACCTTC	CASSFQGFYGYTF	TRBV6-5	TRBJ1-2	NA	NA
TGTGCCAGCAGCAATGAACTGACAGGTCAAAAGGCGGATACGCAGTATTTT	CASSNELTGQKADTQYF	TRBV21-1	TRBJ2-3	few	NA
TGTGCCAGCGATGGGACCTGGGATCGGACCATATATTTT	CASDGTWDRTIYF	TRBV6-5	TRBJ1-3	NA	NA
TGCGCCAGCAGCTTGGGGGTCTATGGAGAAGATACGCAGTATTTT	CASSLGVYGEDTQYF	TRBV5-1	TRBJ2-3	few	NA
TGTGCCAGCACCTCCCGAGGGGACACTGAAGCTTTCTTT	CASTSRGDTEAFF	TRBV5-5	TRBJ1-1	NA	NA
TGTGCCACCAGTAGACAGGGGTACGAGCAGTACTTC	CATSRQGYEQYF	TRBV15	TRBJ2-7	NA	TRBD1
TGTGCCTGGAGCCGGAACAGGGCGTACAATGAGCAGTTCTTC	CAWSRNRAYNEQFF	TRBV30	TRBJ2-1	NA	NA
TGTGCCAGCAGTCCGGGGCCAGACAATGAAGCTTTCTTT	CASSPGPDNEAFF	TRBV12-3/TRBV12-4	TRBJ1-1	NA	NA
TGTGCCATCAGTGAGTCGGGACGGCAGGCGAACACTGAAGCTTTCTTT	CAISESGRQANTEAFF	TRBV10-3	TRBJ1-1	NA	NA